One sample yielded the 19 T cell receptor beta chains listed below, sequenced in a study of cytomegalovirus exposure and HLA in healthy donors. PCR used 60 Vbeta primers and 13 Jbeta primers. The assay was immunoSEQ multiplex PCR, and TCRdb's table has in-frame clones only and misses some. Of 77,000 or so clones listed, approximately 82% are singletons. The sample consisted of PBMCs. These receptor sequences come from a man between 65 and 85 years old in good health and CMV-seropositive.

The rearrangement joins TRBV28 to TRBJ1-5; D is undetermined. V was pared by 5 bases and J by 4 bases, with 12 bases between. CDR3 length equals 14 residues. The V gene's germline CDR1 is MDHEN and CDR2 SYDVKM. In DNA, the CDR3 is TGTGCCAGCAGTCTCAGAGGATTTAATCAGCCCCAGCATTTT. Translated, it gives CASSLRGFNQPQHF.

The chain combines TRBV7-2 with TRBJ2-3; TRBD2 matches 10 bases. This CDR3 comprises 14 residues. CDR1 SGHTA and CDR2 FQGNSA come from the germline V gene. Trimming took 3 bases from V and 3 from J; bases not matched to a gene: 0. The CDR3 spells CASSLGLATDTQYF. In nucleotides, the CDR3 is TGTGCCAGCAGCTTGGGACTAGCGACAGATACGCAGTATTTT.

The chain has TRBV9 and TRBJ2-1; 8 nucleotides match TRBD2. With 0 bases clipped from V and 7 bases from J, the junction kept 6 bases outside the gene matches. Germline CDR1 reads SGDLS; CDR2 reads YYNGEE. This CDR3 contains 15 residues. CDR3 in DNA: TGTGCCAGCAGCGTAGGGCTAGCGGGCGAGAATGAGCAGTTCTTC. Encoded protein: CASSVGLAGENEQFF. Together with reference TRBV9 and TRBJ2-1, the CDR3 gives the full variable domain: DSGVTQTPKHLITATGQRVTLRCSPRSGDLSVYWYQQSLDQGLQFLIQYYNGEERAKGNILERFSAQQFPDLHSELNLSSLELGDSALYFCASSVGLAGENEQFFGPGTRLTVL.

The V call is TRBV10-2, the J call TRBJ2-5, with 8 positions matching TRBD2. Germline V lookup: CDR1 WSHSY, CDR2 SAAADI. Unmatched junction bases numbered 11, after V lost 9 bases and J lost 5 bases. The CDR3 extends over 14 amino acids. The CDR3 nucleotides read TGCGCCAGTAGAGTAGCGGGGCCGGGGGAGACCCAGTACTTC. Translation gives CASRVAGPGETQYF.

This chain joins TRBV11-2 and TRBJ2-5, with unresolved D. This CDR3 is built from 12 residues. CDR1 and CDR2 (germline): SGHAT, FQNNGV. The V end was cut by 1 base, the J end by 7 bases, with 7 bases between. For the CDR3, the DNA is TGTGCCAGCAGCTTAGCGGTAGCGACCCAGTACTTC. It codes for CASSLAVATQYF.

This chain connects TRBV19 to TRBJ2-1, with no clear D. This CDR3 spans 12 amino acids. Germline V CDR1 and CDR2: LNHDA, SQIVND (reference sequence). V lost 2 bases and J 5 bases, leaving 4 bases between the germline ends. The CDR3 DNA reads as TGTGCCAGTAGTATATTCAACAATGAGCAGTTCTTC. It translates to CASSIFNNEQFF.

This chain uses TRBV7-9 with TRBJ1-5, with D possibly TRBD1 on 6 matching bases. Germline assignment: CDR1 SEHNR and CDR2 FQNEAQ (reference sequence). CDR3 length: 14 residues. V was shortened by 4 bases and J by 4 bases, with 11 bases between the two germline ends. CDR3 in amino acids: CASSSLGGNQPQHF. The CDR3 DNA sequence: TGTGCCAGCAGCTCCCTAGGGGGTAATCAGCCCCAGCATTTT.

This clone was observed a few times. The chain is built from TRBV10-3 and TRBJ2-1, with 13 bases identical to TRBD2. The J segment lost 10 bases and the V segment lost 5 bases, leaving 8 bases of the junction unmatched. The CDR3 runs to 15 residues. The germline CDR1 and CDR2 sequences are ENHRY and SYGVKD. The CDR3 sequence is CAISPGLAGSKEQFF. The DNA for the CDR3 is TGTGCCATCAGTCCGGGACTAGCGGGGTCCAAGGAGCAGTTCTTC.

The CDR3 region is CASSEQGNSPLHF. DNA for the CDR3: TGTGCCAGCAGTGAACAGGGTAATTCACCCCTCCACTTT. The gene calls are TRBV6-4 and TRBJ1-6; tentative D call: TRBD1 (6 bases). The CDR3 spans 13 residues. Trimming removed 3 bases at V and 6 bases at J, with 6 bases between. In germline, CDR1 is MRHNA, CDR2 SNTAGT.

This clone came up many times. The chain carries TRBV6-1 and TRBJ1-3, with D possibly TRBD1 on 5 matching bases. Trimming removed 4 bases at V and 2 bases at J, with 18 bases between. The CDR3 contains 17 residues. From germline, CDR1 is MNHNS and CDR2 SASEGT. Written as DNA, the CDR3 is TGTGCCAGCAGTGTGGCCACCTCAGGGTCGGCTGGAAACACCATATATTTT. It is translated as CASSVATSGSAGNTIYF.

This sequence joins TRBV2 and TRBJ2-3; TRBD2 agrees at 13 bases. Germline V gene lookup returns CDR1 SNHLY and CDR2 FYNNEI. V lost 4 bases to trimming and J lost 0 bases; unmatched junction nucleotides: 10. The CDR3 contains 19 residues. In nucleotides, the CDR3 is TGTGCCAGCAGTGGACTAGCGGGGGGCTTTGGGGCTAGCACAGATACGCAGTATTTT. Translated, it gives CASSGLAGGFGASTDTQYF.

The CDR3 is CASSQDESRVLYGYTF. CDR3 nucleotides: TGCGCCAGCAGCCAAGATGAGAGCAGGGTGCTTTATGGCTACACCTTC. V is TRBV4-3 and J is TRBJ1-2, with a possible D match to TRBD1 (5 bases). Germline V CDR1 and CDR2: LGHNA, YSLEER. Trimming pared 0 bases from V and 5 bases from J, leaving 16 bases between. The CDR3 is made up of 16 amino acids.

This clone was seen only a few times. This CDR3 is CASSLAGTGAGLGYTF. In DNA, the CDR3 is TGTGCCAGCAGTTTAGCCGGGACAGGGGCCGGCTTGGGCTACACCTTC. J is TRBJ1-2 and V is TRBV28; 10 bases map to TRBD1. V trimming: 2 bases; J trimming: 8 bases; junction bases outside the gene matches: 11. In germline, CDR1 is MDHEN, CDR2 SYDVKM. The CDR3 has 16 amino acids.

In DNA, the CDR3 is TGTGCCAGCAGAGGACAGGGGAGTCAGCCCCAGCATTTT. It encodes CASRGQGSQPQHF. The chain recombines TRBV2 with TRBJ1-5, with 9 bases matching TRBD1. Per germline, CDR1 SNHLY and CDR2 FYNNEI. The CDR3 runs to 13 residues. With 6 bases clipped from V and 6 bases from J, the junction kept 3 bases outside the gene matches.

The chain carries TRBV7-9 and TRBJ1-2; TRBD1 matches at 7 bases. CDR3 size: 15 residues. The germline V gene encodes CDR1 SEHNR and CDR2 FQNEAQ (reference sequence). Trimming at V came to 5 bases and at J to 4 bases, leaving 10 bases not matched to a gene. CDR3 in amino acids: CASSGQVTTGYGYTF. The DNA of the CDR3 is TGTGCCAGCAGCGGACAGGTTACAACTGGCTATGGCTACACCTTC. The complete variable domain, with remaining parts taken from reference TRBV7-9 and TRBJ1-2, reads DTGVSQNPRHKITKRGQNVTFRCDPISEHNRLYWYRQTLGQGPEFLTYFQNEAQLEKSRLLSDRFSAERPKGSFSTLEIQRTEQGDSAMYLCASSGQVTTGYGYTFGSGTRLTVV.

This chain connects TRBV18 to TRBJ2-5, with D tentatively TRBD2 (7 bases). The ends were cut back, 3 bases at V and 4 bases at J, with 18 bases in the middle. The germline V gene has CDR1 KGHSH and CDR2 LQKENI. This CDR3 spans 16 amino acids. The CDR3: CASSPQPGGGGETQYF. In DNA form, the CDR3 reads TGTGCCAGCTCACCCCAGCCGGGGGGCGGAGGAGAGACCCAGTACTTC.

The rearrangement joins TRBV6-1 to TRBJ2-7; 12 nucleotides agree with TRBD2. The ends lost 6 bases at V and 6 bases at J; junction bases unmatched: 6. Per the germline V gene, CDR1 is MNHNS and CDR2 is SASEGT. This CDR3 region has 14 residues. Here the CDR3 DNA reads TGTGCCAGCAGGAGACTAGCGGGAGAAGGCGAGCAGTACTTC. It codes for CASRRLAGEGEQYF.

The CDR3 sequence: CASSQPGGFETQYF. In DNA form, the CDR3 reads TGCGCCAGCAGCCAACCAGGGGGCTTTGAGACCCAGTACTTC. The chain carries TRBV4-1 and TRBJ2-5; 8 bases match TRBD1. The V gene's germline CDR1 is MGHRA and CDR2 YSYEKL. CDR3 size: 14 residues. The V gene end was trimmed by 2 bases and the J gene end by 5 bases; junction bases not matched to a gene: 4.

V is TRBV7-6 and J is TRBJ2-3; perhaps TRBD2 as D (6 bases). Germline V gives CDR1 SGHVS, CDR2 FNYEAQ. Trimming shortened V by 8 bases and J by 0 bases, and 18 bases separated the two germline ends. CDR3 size: 16 residues. CDR3 region: CASGRIGGFSTDTQYF. In DNA, the CDR3 is TGTGCCAGCGGTCGTATTGGGGGGTTCAGCACAGATACGCAGTATTTT.